These 21 T cell receptor beta chains originate from one sample sequenced in a study of technical replicates of blood from a few donors. Profiled with immunoSEQ multiplex PCR; TCRdb holds only in-frame clones, not every one. The sample yields 70,000 to 75,000 clones, approximately 95% seen once. The specimen sequenced was T cells isolated from PBMCs. The receptors stem from a human donor in good health.

The chain couples TRBV10-3 to TRBJ1-2; 9 bases agree with TRBD1. This CDR3 contains 13 residues. V trimming: 6 bases; J trimming: 6 bases; junction bases outside the gene matches: 5. In germline, CDR1 is ENHRY, CDR2 SYGVKD. The CDR3 region is CAIRPGQGNGYTF. The CDR3 coding sequence is TGTGCCATCAGACCGGGACAGGGAAATGGCTACACCTTC.

The rearrangement uses TRBV18 and TRBJ1-1; D is undetermined. Germline CDR1 reads KGHSH; CDR2 reads LQKENI. Trimming removed 1 base from V and 4 bases from J, with 7 bases in between. This CDR3 is 13 amino acids long. CDR3 sequence reads: CASSPQPGTEAFF. In DNA form, the CDR3 reads TGTGCCAGCTCACCACAGCCGGGCACTGAAGCTTTCTTT.

The chain uses TRBV29-1 and TRBJ2-5; TRBD2 is a possible D gene (6 bases). Germline V gives CDR1 SQVTM, CDR2 ANQGSEA. The length of the CDR3 is 13 residues. The V end was cut by 4 bases, the J end by 5 bases, with 14 bases between. CDR3 region: CSVAGTGVETQYF. The DNA for the CDR3 is TGCAGCGTTGCAGGGACTGGAGTTGAGACCCAGTACTTC.

The chain employs TRBV5-1 and TRBJ1-4; perhaps TRBD1 as D (6 bases). The CDR3 has 15 amino acids. V was trimmed by 0 bases and J by 4 bases, leaving 10 bases between them. CDR1 SGHRS and CDR2 YFSETQ come from the germline V gene. DNA of the CDR3: TGCGCCAGCAGCTTGGGACAGGCTAATAATGAAAAACTGTTTTTT. This gives the protein CASSLGQANNEKLFF.

The V gene is TRBV28, the J gene TRBJ1-4, with D perhaps TRBD1 (6 bases). From germline, CDR1 is MDHEN and CDR2 SYDVKM. V was trimmed by 6 bases and J by 9 bases, leaving 20 bases between them. The CDR3 is made up of 15 amino acids. CDR3 nucleotides: TGTGCCAGCAGCCTCGGGCCGACAGGCTACCAAAAACTGTTTTTT. This encodes CASSLGPTGYQKLFF.

The CDR3 coding sequence is TGTGCCAGCAGTGAAATCCAAGCGGGAGGCGGGGAGCTGTTTTTT. Encoded protein: CASSEIQAGGGELFF. The rearrangement joins TRBV2 to TRBJ2-2; 9 nucleotides align to TRBD2. This CDR3 region has 15 residues. V trimming: 2 bases; J trimming: 7 bases; junction bases outside the gene matches: 5. Germline values: CDR1 SNHLY, CDR2 FYNNEI.

The chain carries TRBV5-1 and TRBJ2-7, with TRBD2 as a possible D gene (6 bases). The CDR3 length is 16 residues. V dropped 6 bases and J dropped 0 bases, with 19 bases sitting between them. CDR1 and CDR2 (germline): SGHRS, YFSETQ. CDR3 in amino acids: CASTPLGRESSYEQYF. CDR3 sequence (DNA): TGCGCCAGCACCCCCCTGGGGCGGGAAAGCTCCTACGAGCAGTACTTC. The full variable domain, completed using reference TRBV5-1 and TRBJ2-7, is KAGVTQTPRYLIKTRGQQVTLSCSPISGHRSVSWYQQTPGQGLQFLFEYFSETQRNKGNFPGRFSGRQFSNSRSEMNVSTLELGDSALYLCASTPLGRESSYEQYFGPGTRLTVT.

This chain's CDR3 is CATKCPNERTRSYF. The CDR3 bases are TGTGCCACCAAATGTCCCAACGAAAGGACTAGATCATACTTC. This chain connects TRBV6-4 to TRBJ2-7; TRBD2 matches 7 bases. The germline CDR1 and CDR2 sequences are MRHNA and SNTAGT. The V and J ends lost 10 bases and 13 bases, in that order; junction bases with no gene match: 22. CDR3 size: 14 residues.

The rearrangement links TRBV7-9 to TRBJ2-2, with D perhaps TRBD1 (7 bases). Trimming cost V 6 bases and J 6 bases, with 14 bases left between them. This CDR3 has 14 residues. Germline assignment: CDR1 SEHNR and CDR2 FQNEAQ (reference sequence). CDR3: CASREGAGAGELFF. In DNA, the CDR3 is TGTGCCAGCAGGGAGGGGGCCGGGGCCGGGGAGCTGTTTTTT.

The gene calls are TRBV2 and TRBJ2-7, with TRBD1 matching 9 bases. The CDR3 is 13 residues long. The V segment lost 6 bases and the J segment 2 bases; nucleotides outside the gene matches: 2. Germline CDR1 reads SNHLY; CDR2 reads FYNNEI. CDR3 sequence: CASRGQGAYEQYF. CDR3 DNA: TGTGCCAGCAGGGGACAGGGTGCCTACGAGCAGTACTTC.

The chain links TRBV2 to TRBJ1-6; D is perhaps TRBD1 (5 bases). CDR3 length: 15 amino acids. The germline CDR1 and CDR2 sequences are SNHLY and FYNNEI. Trimming took 5 bases from V and 7 from J, leaving 15 bases between them. The chain's CDR3 is CASSSRTIQNSPLHF. The CDR3 DNA is TGTGCCAGCAGTAGTCGGACAATCCAGAATTCACCCCTCCACTTT. Full variable domain (remainder filled in from reference TRBV2 and TRBJ1-6): EPEVTQTPSHQVTQMGQEVILRCVPISNHLYFYWYRQILGQKVEFLVSFYNNEISEKSEIFDDQFSVERPDGSNFTLKIRSTKLEDSAMYFCASSSRTIQNSPLHFGNGTRLTVT.

This clone was detected a few times. The chain joins TRBV28 to TRBJ1-1; 10 bases are a match to TRBD1. Germline CDR1 is MDHEN and CDR2 is SYDVKM. The trim removed 8 bases at V and 6 bases at J, leaving 3 bases unmatched. The CDR3 is 12 amino acids. CDR3 region: CASLGTGAEAFF. For the CDR3, the DNA is TGTGCCAGCCTTGGGACAGGGGCTGAAGCTTTCTTT.

This chain links TRBV5-8 with TRBJ1-4, with 8 bases identical to TRBD1. Germline V lookup: CDR1 SGHTS, CDR2 YDEGEE. V shed 4 bases, J shed 4 bases, and the junction held 9 bases outside the gene matches. The length of the CDR3 is 16 residues. The CDR3 spells CASSRVGGQVNEKLFF. The CDR3 nucleotides read TGTGCCAGCAGCCGCGTAGGGGGACAGGTTAATGAAAAACTGTTTTTT.

The genes are TRBV30 and TRBJ2-5; D is uncertain. Germline V CDR1 and CDR2: GTSNPN, SVGIG (reference sequence). The CDR3 is 12 residues long. V was shortened by 0 bases and J by 0 bases, with 2 bases between the two germline ends. CDR3 nucleotides: TGTGCCTGGAGTGTTAACCAAGAGACCCAGTACTTC. Amino acids: CAWSVNQETQYF.

V is TRBV7-2 and J is TRBJ1-1; 8 bases are a match to TRBD1. The V gene's germline CDR1 is SGHTA and CDR2 FQGNSA. V was clipped by 5 bases and J by 4 bases; unmatched bases: 6. This CDR3 region has 14 residues. The CDR3 nucleotides are TGTGCCAGCAGCGGCCAACAGGGGGGCACTGAAGCTTTCTTT. It translates to CASSGQQGGTEAFF.

The chain carries TRBV7-9 and TRBJ2-2; D might be TRBD1 (6 bases). Trimming left V 8 bases short and J 4 bases short, with 8 bases between. Germline CDR1 and CDR2: SEHNR and FQNEAQ (reference sequence). This CDR3 contains 12 residues. The CDR3 loop reads CASRQATGELFF. CDR3 sequence (DNA): TGTGCCAGCCGACAGGCCACCGGGGAGCTGTTTTTT.

DNA of the CDR3: TGCGCCAGCAGCCAACCATTAGCGGGAGGAAGCCCTCTCTACGAGCAGTACTTC. Translating it yields CASSQPLAGGSPLYEQYF. The chain recombines TRBV4-1 with TRBJ2-7; 10 nucleotides agree with TRBD2. Trimming took 2 bases from V and 3 from J; bases not matched to a gene: 13. The germline gives CDR1 MGHRA, CDR2 YSYEKL. This CDR3 region has 18 residues.

The rearrangement uses TRBV10-3 and TRBJ1-1; perhaps TRBD1 as D (5 bases). The CDR3 totals 13 residues. Germline V gives CDR1 ENHRY, CDR2 SYGVKD. V gave up 4 bases and J gave up 2 bases, with 8 bases separating them. The CDR3 loop is CAISATENTEAFF. CDR3 DNA sequence: TGTGCCATCAGTGCGACAGAAAACACTGAAGCTTTCTTT.

This clone was counted once. This chain uses TRBV29-1 with TRBJ1-1; weak D call: TRBD1 (6 bases). The CDR3 extends over 14 amino acids. V lost 4 bases, J lost 3 bases, and 15 bases lay in between. Per the germline V gene, CDR1 is SQVTM and CDR2 is ANQGSEA. Written as DNA, the CDR3 is TGCAGCGTTGTTCCCCAGGGGACGCACACTGAAGCTTTCTTT. It specifies CSVVPQGTHTEAFF.

This chain links TRBV28 with TRBJ2-7; 11 positions agree with TRBD2. V trimming: 3 bases; J trimming: 3 bases; junction bases outside the gene matches: 10. Germline-derived CDR1 and CDR2 are MDHEN and SYDVKM. The CDR3 is 17 amino acids. The CDR3 reads CASSLDTSGRLNYEQYF. In DNA form, the CDR3 reads TGTGCCAGCAGTTTGGATACTAGCGGGAGATTAAACTACGAGCAGTACTTC.

The V and J genes are TRBV5-1 and TRBJ1-3; D remains unclear. The CDR3 length is 12 residues. Trimming took off 6 bases at V and 0 bases at J, with 4 bases between the two ends. From germline, CDR1 is SGHRS and CDR2 YFSETQ. The CDR3 loop reads CASTSSGNTIYF. DNA of the CDR3: TGCGCCAGCACTTCCTCTGGAAACACCATATATTTT. The full variable domain, with the rest looked up from reference TRBV5-1 and TRBJ1-3, is KAGVTQTPRYLIKTRGQQVTLSCSPISGHRSVSWYQQTPGQGLQFLFEYFSETQRNKGNFPGRFSGRQFSNSRSEMNVSTLELGDSALYLCASTSSGNTIYFGEGSWLTVV.